This TCR beta chain emerged from a study of long-term antiretroviral therapy in people with HIV. Broader study findings: Before ART, certain clones expanded, and these dominated the repertoire at all time points. It was observed that HIV repertoires exhibited narrower CDR3 length ranges than controls.

Survey level was the resolution at which the v3.0 immunoSEQ assay ran. Target depth was 40,000-50,000 T-cell genomes per sample. Some clones are missing from TCRdb's copy, which holds only in-frame ones; the method was immunoSEQ multiplex PCR. The sample shows about 40,000 clones, approximately 85% of them seen only once. Each donor provided at least one pre-ART PBMC sample and at least two post-ART PBMC samples. Worth noting for this clone: The antigen is unknown.

The TCR originated in a woman aged 45-65 years with HIV. This specimen consisted of unsorted PBMCs, obtained 3.1 years after starting antiretroviral therapy.

CDR3 amino acids: CASSVGGTGSSPLHF. The DNA of the CDR3 is TGTGCCAGCAGCGTAGGGGGGACAGGATCTTCACCCCTCCACTTT. The V gene is TRBV9, the J gene TRBJ1-6; 8 bases are a match to TRBD1. This CDR3 comprises 15 residues. The germline gives CDR1 SGDLS, CDR2 YYNGEE. The J segment lost 9 bases and the V segment lost 0 bases, leaving 5 bases of the junction unmatched.